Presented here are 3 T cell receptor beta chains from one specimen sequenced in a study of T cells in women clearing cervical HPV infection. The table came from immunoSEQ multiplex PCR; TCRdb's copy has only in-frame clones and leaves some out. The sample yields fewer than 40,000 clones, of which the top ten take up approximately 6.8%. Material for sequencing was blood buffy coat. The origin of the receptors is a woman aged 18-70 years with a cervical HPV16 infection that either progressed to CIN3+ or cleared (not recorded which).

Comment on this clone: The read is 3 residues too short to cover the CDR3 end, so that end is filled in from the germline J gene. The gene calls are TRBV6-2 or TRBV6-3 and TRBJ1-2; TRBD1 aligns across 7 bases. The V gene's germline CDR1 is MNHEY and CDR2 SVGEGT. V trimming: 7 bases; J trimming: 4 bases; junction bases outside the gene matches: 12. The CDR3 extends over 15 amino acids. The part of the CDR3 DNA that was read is TGTGCCAGCATCTCCGGGACAGTTTGGATCTATGGC. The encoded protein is CASISGTVWIYG. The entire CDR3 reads CASISGTVWIYGYTF.

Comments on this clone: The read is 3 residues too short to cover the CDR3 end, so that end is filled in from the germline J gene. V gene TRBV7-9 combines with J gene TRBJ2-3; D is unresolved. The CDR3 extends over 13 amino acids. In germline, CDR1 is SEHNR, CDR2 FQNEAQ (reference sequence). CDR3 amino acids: CASSLATSNAQYF. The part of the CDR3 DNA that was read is TGTGCCAGCAGCTTAGCTACTTCGAATGCG.

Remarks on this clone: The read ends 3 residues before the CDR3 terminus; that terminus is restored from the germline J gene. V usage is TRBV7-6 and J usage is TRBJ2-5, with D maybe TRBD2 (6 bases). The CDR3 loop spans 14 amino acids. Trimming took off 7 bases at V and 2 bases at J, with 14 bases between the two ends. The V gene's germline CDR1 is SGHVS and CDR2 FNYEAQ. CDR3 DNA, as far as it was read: TGTGCCAGCACCCTGAGGAGGGGTCAAGAGACC. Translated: CASTLRRGQET. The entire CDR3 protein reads CASTLRRGQETQYF. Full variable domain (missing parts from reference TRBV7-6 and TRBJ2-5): GAGVSQSPRYKVTKRGQDVALRCDPISGHVSLYWYRQALGQGPEFLTYFNYEAQQDKSGLPNDRFSAERPEGSISTLTIQRTEQRDSAMYRCASTLRRGQETQYFGPGTRLLVL.